Listed below are T cell receptor beta chains from one sample, sequenced in a study of tumor-infiltrating lymphocytes in oesophageal squamous cell carcinoma. One entry per CDR3 protein results from TCRdb running MiXCR on the PCR reads. The repertoire holds about 10,000 distinct CDR3 sequences, with 60% to 70% as singletons. The sequencing sample was made of esophageal tumor tissue. The receptors were sampled from a female donor with esophageal squamous cell carcinoma. CDR3s include the opening cysteine and the closing phenylalanine or tryptophan. The order of the fields is clone size, V gene, J gene, CDR3 protein. Clone size, where shown, is once, few, many, or a class for clones that have expanded.

size: -
V: TRBV5-1
J: TRBJ1-1
CDR3: CASRQGGGVSEAFF

size: -
V: TRBV11-3
J: -
CDR3: CASSPRTRETQYF

size: -
V: TRBV6-9
J: TRBJ2-1
CDR3: CASSYREGFSSYNEQFF

size: -
V: TRBV6-1
J: -
CDR3: CASSQGLLGYEQYF

size: -
V: TRBV7-2
J: TRBJ2-3
CDR3: CASRPLAQADTQYF

size: many
V: TRBV5-1
J: TRBJ2-7
CDR3: CASSYTGQASYEQYF

size: -
V: TRBV27
J: -
CDR3: CASSLLAGFNEQFF

size: -
V: TRBV11-1
J: TRBJ2-1
CDR3: CASSSRLVPYNEQFF

size: -
V: TRBV6-1
J: -
CDR3: CASSPPGETQYF

size: many
V: TRBV6-1
J: TRBJ1-5
CDR3: CASSYGQLNQPQHF

size: -
V: TRBV7-3
J: -
CDR3: CASSRLGGYEQYF

size: -
V: TRBV28
J: -
CDR3: CASSNPSSGNYNEQFF

size: -
V: TRBV28
J: TRBJ2-3
CDR3: CASSLDTQYF

size: once
V: TRBV28
J: TRBJ1-5
CDR3: CASSPTGGVYQPQHF